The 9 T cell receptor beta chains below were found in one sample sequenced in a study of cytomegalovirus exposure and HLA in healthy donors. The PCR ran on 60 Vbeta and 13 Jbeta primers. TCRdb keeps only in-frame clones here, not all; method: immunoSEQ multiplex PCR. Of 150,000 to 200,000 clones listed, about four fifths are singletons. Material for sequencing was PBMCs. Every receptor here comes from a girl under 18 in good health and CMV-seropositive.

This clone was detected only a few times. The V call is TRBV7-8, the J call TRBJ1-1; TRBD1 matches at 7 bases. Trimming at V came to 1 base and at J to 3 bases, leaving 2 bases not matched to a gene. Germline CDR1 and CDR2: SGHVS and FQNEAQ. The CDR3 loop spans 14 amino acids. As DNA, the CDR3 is TGTGCCAGCAGCTTAGGCAGGGGGTACACTGAAGCTTTCTTT. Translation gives CASSLGRGYTEAFF.

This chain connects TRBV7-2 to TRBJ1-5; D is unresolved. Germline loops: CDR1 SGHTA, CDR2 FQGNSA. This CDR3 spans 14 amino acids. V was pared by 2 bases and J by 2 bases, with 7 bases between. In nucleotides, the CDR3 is TGTGCCAGCAGCTTACTTCAGGGCAATCAGCCCCAGCATTTT. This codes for CASSLLQGNQPQHF.

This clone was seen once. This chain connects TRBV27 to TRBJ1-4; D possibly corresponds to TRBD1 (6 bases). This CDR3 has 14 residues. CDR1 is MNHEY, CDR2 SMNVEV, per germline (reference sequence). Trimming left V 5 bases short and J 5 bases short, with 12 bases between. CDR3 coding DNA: TGTGCCAGCAGTCACCGGGACACAAATGAAAAACTGTTTTTT. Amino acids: CASSHRDTNEKLFF.

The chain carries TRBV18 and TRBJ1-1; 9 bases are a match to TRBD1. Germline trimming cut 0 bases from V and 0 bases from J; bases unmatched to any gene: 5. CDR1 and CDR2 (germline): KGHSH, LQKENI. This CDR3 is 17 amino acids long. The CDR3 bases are TGTGCCAGCTCACCACCGTCGGGACAGGGCTTGAACACTGAAGCTTTCTTT. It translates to CASSPPSGQGLNTEAFF.

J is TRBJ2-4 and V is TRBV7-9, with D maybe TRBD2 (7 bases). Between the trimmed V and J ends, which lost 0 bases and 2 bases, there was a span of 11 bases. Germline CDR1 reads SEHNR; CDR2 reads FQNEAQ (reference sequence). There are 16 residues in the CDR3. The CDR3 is CASSLAVGGPKNIQYF. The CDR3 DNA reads TGTGCCAGCAGCTTAGCGGTGGGGGGGCCCAAAAACATTCAGTACTTC.

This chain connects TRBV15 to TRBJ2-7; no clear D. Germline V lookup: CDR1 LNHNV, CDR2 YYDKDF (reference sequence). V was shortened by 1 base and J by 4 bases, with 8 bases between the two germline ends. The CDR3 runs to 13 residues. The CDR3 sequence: CATSRAGFYEQYF. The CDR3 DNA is TGTGCCACCAGCAGAGCTGGCTTTTACGAGCAGTACTTC.

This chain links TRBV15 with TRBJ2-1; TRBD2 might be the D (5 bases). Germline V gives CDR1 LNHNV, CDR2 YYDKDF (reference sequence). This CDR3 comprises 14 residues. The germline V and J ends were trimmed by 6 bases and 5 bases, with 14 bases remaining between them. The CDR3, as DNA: TGTGCCACCAGTCGCGGGCCTGGAGACAATGAGCAGTTCTTC. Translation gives CATSRGPGDNEQFF.

The chain's CDR3 is CASSLRAGTVFSYEQYF. CDR3 coding DNA: TGTGCCAGCAGTTTAAGGGCCGGGACAGTATTCTCCTACGAGCAGTACTTC. The chain employs TRBV27 and TRBJ2-7; 7 bases are shared with TRBD1. V lost 2 bases to trimming and J lost 0 bases; unmatched junction nucleotides: 10. The V gene's germline CDR1 is MNHEY and CDR2 SMNVEV (reference sequence). This CDR3 has 17 amino acids.

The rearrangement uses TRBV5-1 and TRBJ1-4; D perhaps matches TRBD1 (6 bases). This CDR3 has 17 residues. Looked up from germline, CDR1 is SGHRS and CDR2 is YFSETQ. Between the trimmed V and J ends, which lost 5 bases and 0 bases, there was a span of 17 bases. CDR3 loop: CASSTGGPRATNEKLFF. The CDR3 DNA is TGCGCCAGCAGTACGGGGGGGCCTAGGGCAACTAATGAAAAACTGTTTTTT.